This TCR beta chain is drawn from a study of cytomegalovirus exposure and HLA in healthy donors. Use of 60 Vbeta and 13 Jbeta primers characterized the PCR. The protocol was immunoSEQ multiplex PCR, while the TCRdb copy is restricted to in-frame clones and leaves out a portion. Among around 100,000 clones, roughly 9.1% were seen once, and the ten largest hold more than 5%. Concerning this clone: Its matching antigen is unknown.

Findings and caveats of the study: The dataset shows that most TCR sequences were rare, while some public TCRs occurred in many donors.

This CDR3 has 13 residues. Trimming took off 3 bases at V and 5 bases at J, with 9 bases between the two ends. Germline CDR1 and CDR2: SGHTA and FQGNSA. This TCR came from a man aged 40-55 years in good health and CMV-seropositive. Sequenced material: PBMCs. The rearrangement uses TRBV7-2 and TRBJ2-3; TRBD2 might be the D (6 bases). CDR3 region: CASSLGGLDTQYF. For the CDR3, the DNA is TGTGCCAGCAGCTTGGGGGGACTAGATACGCAGTATTTT.